This T cell receptor (beta chain) emerged from a study of blood T cell repertoires in COVID-19. Sequenced by immunoSEQ multiplex PCR; TCRdb stores in-frame clones only, minus some. Altogether about 49,000 clones are present, around 87% being singletons, with the ten largest covering around 5%. With V trimmed by 5 bases and J by 9 bases, 14 bases remained unmatched. The germline V gene has CDR1 SSHAT and CDR2 FNYEAQ (reference sequence). The CDR3 extends over 17 amino acids. V is TRBV7-7 and J is TRBJ2-3; 13 positions agree with TRBD2. The receptor was derived from a man aged 40-49 years with active COVID-19. Sequenced sample: peripheral blood. The CDR3 reads CASSPLPGLAGSRTQYF. CDR3 bases: TGTGCCAGCAGCCCACTCCCGGGACTAGCGGGATCGCGGACGCAGTATTTT.